Below, 25 T cell receptor beta chains from the same sample are listed, as sequenced in a study of T cell changes during pregnancy in multiple sclerosis. The method was immunoSEQ multiplex PCR; TCRdb's version includes in-frame clones alone and lacks a portion of them. The table lists over 70,000 clones, around nine tenths of them singletons, with 1.5% to 2% in the top ten. This sample comprised peripheral blood, obtained in the first trimester of pregnancy. The receptors were sampled from a female donor in good health, enrolled as a control in a pregnancy study.

The rearrangement links TRBV5-1 to TRBJ2-1; 11 nucleotides line up with TRBD2. Germline assignment: CDR1 SGHRS and CDR2 YFSETQ. The CDR3 is 17 residues long. With V trimmed by 3 bases and J by 4 bases, 9 bases remained unmatched. CDR3 DNA: TGCGCCAGCAGCTCCCGACCGGGACTAGCGGAGTACAATGAGCAGTTCTTC. Its translation: CASSSRPGLAEYNEQFF. The complete variable domain, with remaining parts taken from reference TRBV5-1 and TRBJ2-1, reads KAGVTQTPRYLIKTRGQQVTLSCSPISGHRSVSWYQQTPGQGLQFLFEYFSETQRNKGNFPGRFSGRQFSNSRSEMNVSTLELGDSALYLCASSSRPGLAEYNEQFFGPGTRLTVL.

The chain uses TRBV7-6 and TRBJ2-1, with unresolved D. There are 14 residues in the CDR3. The germline gives CDR1 SGHVS, CDR2 FNYEAQ. The germline V and J ends were trimmed by 6 bases and 7 bases, with 16 bases remaining between them. CDR3 sequence reads: CASRFDSDRNEQFF. DNA of the CDR3: TGTGCCAGCAGGTTTGACTCGGATCGGAATGAGCAGTTCTTC.

The chain couples TRBV6-5 to TRBJ1-1; tentative D call: TRBD1 (6 bases). The germline V gene encodes CDR1 MNHEY and CDR2 SVGAGI. CDR3 size: 14 residues. V was cut by 6 bases and J by 4 bases, with 15 bases left in between. The CDR3 region has the DNA TGTGCCAGCAGATTCCGAGGACAGTTCACTGAAGCTTTCTTT. Its protein product is CASRFRGQFTEAFF.

This chain connects TRBV6-5 to TRBJ2-1, with a weak D call TRBD1 (6 bases). The CDR3 has 14 residues. The V end lost 2 bases, the J end lost 9 bases, and 14 bases lay between the germline ends. Germline V gives CDR1 MNHEY, CDR2 SVGAGI. The CDR3 DNA sequence: TGTGCCAGCAGTTACGCCCGGACAGTCAGTGAGCAGTTCTTC. It is translated as CASSYARTVSEQFF.

V and J are TRBV7-9 and TRBJ2-7, with D perhaps matching TRBD2 (6 bases). This CDR3 contains 12 residues. Per germline, CDR1 SEHNR and CDR2 FQNEAQ (reference sequence). With 5 bases removed from V and 3 bases from J, the gap between germline ends came to 8 bases. CDR3 nucleotide sequence: TGTGCCAGCAGCCCGGACTACTACGAGCAGTACTTC. It encodes CASSPDYYEQYF.

The rearrangement uses TRBV4-1 and TRBJ2-5; 7 nucleotides line up with TRBD1. The CDR3 length is 13 residues. Germline CDR1 MGHRA, CDR2 YSYEKL. V lost 5 bases and J lost 4; bases outside the gene matches: 4. CDR3 nucleotides: TGCGCCAGCAGCACCCGGACAGGAGAGACCCAGTACTTC. It codes for CASSTRTGETQYF.

This CDR3 reads CASSLGGENTEAFF. The CDR3 DNA reads as TGTGCCAGCAGTTTAGGCGGGGAGAACACTGAAGCTTTCTTT. This chain links TRBV28 with TRBJ1-1, with D hard to call. The CDR3 contains 14 residues. The germline V gene encodes CDR1 MDHEN and CDR2 SYDVKM. Trimming left V 2 bases short and J 1 base short, with 8 bases between.

The chain employs TRBV27 and TRBJ2-7; TRBD1 agrees at 9 bases. Germline loops: CDR1 MNHEY, CDR2 SMNVEV (reference sequence). The CDR3 is made up of 13 amino acids. V dropped 4 bases and J dropped 5; count of bases not matched to a gene: 3. This CDR3 is CASSSDRGDEQYF. CDR3 nucleotides: TGTGCCAGCAGTTCGGACAGGGGAGACGAGCAGTACTTC.

J is TRBJ2-1 and V is TRBV27; no firm D call. The length of the CDR3 is 16 residues. V was trimmed by 4 bases and J by 9 bases, leaving 22 bases between them. The germline V gene has CDR1 MNHEY and CDR2 SMNVEV (reference sequence). The CDR3 bases are TGTGCCAGCAGTTATTTTGCGGCTACCTCCTCGCGTGAGCAGTTCTTC. This sequence encodes CASSYFAATSSREQFF.

This chain connects TRBV28 to TRBJ2-3; the match to TRBD2 covers 12 bases. J lost 1 base, V lost 9 bases, and 8 bases had no gene match. CDR1 is MDHEN, CDR2 SYDVKM, per germline. This CDR3 contains 16 residues. CDR3 coding DNA: TGTGCCAGTGGGGTGACTAGCGGGAGAGGCACAGATACGCAGTATTTT. It translates to CASGVTSGRGTDTQYF.

The chain is built from TRBV5-1 and TRBJ1-5, with a tentative D call TRBD1 (5 bases). Trimming shortened V by 0 bases and J by 4 bases, and 14 bases separated the two germline ends. Looked up from germline, CDR1 is SGHRS and CDR2 is YFSETQ. There are 16 residues in the CDR3. The CDR3 sequence is CASSLEPGLRNQPQHF. Written as DNA, the CDR3 is TGCGCCAGCAGCTTGGAACCAGGGTTAAGGAATCAGCCCCAGCATTTT.

This chain connects TRBV7-8 to TRBJ2-6; D may be TRBD1 (6 bases). V lost 5 bases and J lost 4, with 15 bases in between. The CDR3 length is 16 residues. Germline V lookup: CDR1 SGHVS, CDR2 FQNEAQ. This chain's CDR3 is CASSLGAGMGANVLTF. The CDR3, as DNA: TGTGCCAGCAGCCTGGGGGCCGGGATGGGGGCCAACGTCCTGACTTTC.

The chain carries TRBV7-9 and TRBJ2-6; 7 bases are shared with TRBD1. CDR1 is SEHNR, CDR2 FQNEAQ, per germline (reference sequence). The CDR3 loop spans 16 amino acids. Losses at the gene ends were 11 bases for V and 0 bases for J; bases not matched to a gene: 10. The CDR3 DNA is TGTGCCCGGAGGACAGGATATAGCTCTGGGGCCAACGTCCTGACTTTC. It encodes CARRTGYSSGANVLTF.

This clone was counted a single time. This chain links TRBV10-3 with TRBJ2-2, with 10 bases matching TRBD2. The CDR3 covers 14 residues. The trim removed 4 bases at V and 6 bases at J, leaving 2 bases unmatched. Per germline, CDR1 ENHRY and CDR2 SYGVKD. The CDR3 nucleotides are TGTGCCATCAGTGGGCTAGCGGGAGCCGGGGAGCTGTTTTTT. Residues: CAISGLAGAGELFF.

This clone has a handful of counts. The chain carries TRBV12-5 and TRBJ2-1, with 13 bases lining up with TRBD2. CDR3 length: 16 amino acids. Losses at the gene ends were 4 bases for V and 8 bases for J; bases not matched to a gene: 8. CDR1 is LGHNT and CDR2 is FRNRAP in the germline V gene. The CDR3 DNA sequence: TGTGCTAGTGGTTCGGACGGACTAGCGGGAGAATATGAGCAGTTCTTC. It encodes CASGSDGLAGEYEQFF.

The chain combines TRBV7-8 with TRBJ2-7; D is perhaps TRBD2 (5 bases). The CDR3 totals 18 residues. The V gene lost 5 bases and the J gene lost 2 bases, with 25 bases spanning the gap. Germline CDR1 is SGHVS and CDR2 is FQNEAQ. The chain's CDR3 is CASSPKAPSGSITYEQYF. The CDR3 region has the DNA TGTGCCAGCAGCCCCAAGGCACCGTCGGGGAGTATAACCTACGAGCAGTACTTC.

This clone was counted only a few times. V usage is TRBV14 and J usage is TRBJ1-2; D call uncertain. The CDR3 totals 13 residues. V was pared by 1 base and J by 0 bases, with 3 bases between. Germline V lookup: CDR1 SGHDN, CDR2 FVKESK. DNA for the CDR3: TGTGCCAGCAGCCAAGGCGCTAACTATGGCTACACCTTC. Amino acid sequence: CASSQGANYGYTF.

The rearrangement links TRBV7-9 to TRBJ1-5; D is perhaps TRBD1 (5 bases). Germline-derived CDR1 and CDR2 are SEHNR and FQNEAQ (reference sequence). V lost 5 bases to trimming and J lost 4 bases, with 15 bases between them. This CDR3 is 15 amino acids long. The CDR3 protein is CASSERDGTNQPQHF. The DNA of the CDR3 is TGTGCCAGCAGCGAGCGGGACGGTACTAATCAGCCCCAGCATTTT.

CDR3 in amino acids: CAVGGSYEQYF. In nucleotides, the CDR3 is TGTGCCGTGGGGGGGTCCTACGAGCAGTACTTC. This chain joins TRBV27 and TRBJ2-7, with TRBD2 identical over 7 bases. Germline CDR1 MNHEY, CDR2 SMNVEV (reference sequence). The V segment lost 11 bases and the J segment 1 base; nucleotides outside the gene matches: 2. CDR3 length: 11 residues.

This clone was observed a single time. The chain is built from TRBV2 and TRBJ1-3; TRBD1 aligns across 7 bases. Germline V gene data show CDR1 as SNHLY and CDR2 as FYNNEI. V dropped 6 bases and J dropped 4; count of bases not matched to a gene: 12. The CDR3 covers 16 residues. Written as DNA, the CDR3 is TGTGCCAGCAGCCTAACTACGACAGGGCCCGGAAACACCATATATTTT. Protein product: CASSLTTTGPGNTIYF. Variable domain in full (rest from reference TRBV2 and TRBJ1-3): EPEVTQTPSHQVTQMGQEVILRCVPISNHLYFYWYRQILGQKVEFLVSFYNNEISEKSEIFDDQFSVERPDGSNFTLKIRSTKLEDSAMYFCASSLTTTGPGNTIYFGEGSWLTVV.

The chain links TRBV4-1 to TRBJ2-7; TRBD1 aligns across 7 bases. CDR1 is MGHRA, CDR2 YSYEKL, per germline. The CDR3 consists of 16 residues. V shed 1 base and J 2 bases; nucleotides not matched to a gene: 8. DNA of the CDR3: TGCGCCAGCAGCCAAGGCATAACCGGGACAGCCTACGAGCAGTACTTC. It translates to CASSQGITGTAYEQYF.

This chain uses TRBV6-1 with TRBJ2-7, with 10 bases matching TRBD2. The CDR3 length is 13 residues. The germline V gene has CDR1 MNHNS and CDR2 SASEGT. V lost 7 bases, J lost 6 bases, and 6 bases stayed unmatched. The CDR3 here is CASTTSGFGEQYF. CDR3 bases: TGTGCCAGCACGACTAGCGGGTTTGGCGAGCAGTACTTC.

This clone was counted once. The rearrangement uses TRBV25-1 and TRBJ2-5, with 10 bases identical to TRBD1. This CDR3 has 17 residues. V trimming: 1 base; J trimming: 3 bases; junction bases outside the gene matches: 8. The germline V gene encodes CDR1 MGHDK and CDR2 SYGVNS. For the CDR3, the DNA is TGTGCCAGCAGTGAATCCGGGACAGGGGTTGGAAAAGAGACCCAGTACTTC. It is translated as CASSESGTGVGKETQYF.

This clone was detected once. A junction boundary mismatches the germline segment, possibly from a read error. V gene TRBV6-5 combines with J gene TRBJ2-1, with TRBD2 matching over 7 bases. CDR3 length equals 14 residues. Looked up from germline, CDR1 is MNHEY and CDR2 is SVGAGI. The CDR3 reads CASKGLADRNEQFF. CDR3 DNA: TGTGCGAGCAAGGGGCTAGCGGACCGCAATGAGCAGTTCTTC.

This clone showed up just once. The chain uses TRBV5-1 and TRBJ2-7, with 7 bases lining up with TRBD1. J was trimmed by 0 bases and V by 4 bases; bases with no gene match: 10. Germline loops: CDR1 SGHRS, CDR2 YFSETQ. The CDR3 covers 16 residues. The CDR3 reads CASSRYRGYFSYEQYF. Here the CDR3 DNA reads TGCGCCAGCAGCCGTTACAGGGGCTATTTCTCCTACGAGCAGTACTTC. Variable domain in full (rest from reference TRBV5-1 and TRBJ2-7): KAGVTQTPRYLIKTRGQQVTLSCSPISGHRSVSWYQQTPGQGLQFLFEYFSETQRNKGNFPGRFSGRQFSNSRSEMNVSTLELGDSALYLCASSRYRGYFSYEQYFGPGTRLTVT.